The present T cell receptor beta chain was sequenced within a study of shared clonotypes between healthy human individuals. About the study: Aged between 18 and 49, the donors were two women and three men. Overall study results and limits: Relative to their counterparts shared across all four donors, non-shared clonotypes exhibited diminished generation probabilities.

As regards this clone: Antigen unknown.

Germline V gene lookup returns CDR1 SGHTA and CDR2 FQGTGA. CDR3 size: 13 residues. V lost 3 bases, J lost 8 bases, and 13 bases lay in between. Authors' data handling: As immunoSEQ supplied junction-only sequences (without quality scores), filtering differed. Profiled with immunoSEQ multiplex PCR; TCRdb holds only in-frame clones, not every one. The V and J calls and clone size were taken over from that table, and D and trimming were inferred from the DNA. This repertoire shows some 680,000 clones, roughly 73% found once; its top ten account for around 1.8%. Sequences were obtained from memory CD4+ T cells sorted from blood. The subset here: CD45RA-negative fraction. The genes are TRBV7-3 and TRBJ1-2; D call uncertain. The receptor was derived from a woman in her twenties or thirties in good health. CDR3 in DNA: TGTGCCAGCAGCTTTCGTGAGGGTGACGGCTACACCTTC. Translating gives CASSFREGDGYTF.